What follows are 17 T cell receptor beta chains derived from one specimen sequenced in a study of blood T cells in healthy people across ages. Alongside a J-beta primer mix, a sample-barcoded 5' primer served in a second PCR lasting about 7 to 11 cycles. TCRdb reprocessed the 5' RACE reads with MiXCR, giving one entry per CDR3 protein. The repertoire holds 1 million or so distinct CDR3 sequences, with about 23% as singletons. The same data also contributed to another study, on T cells of mothers and their children.

What was sequenced was blood. Receptor source: a girl aged 2-10 years in good health.

The chain is built from TRBV7-9 and TRBJ2-7; 11 bases are a match to TRBD2. Germline V gene sequence: CDR1 SEHNR, CDR2 FQNEAQ (reference sequence). V lost 2 bases to trimming and J lost 9 bases; unmatched junction nucleotides: 9. The CDR3 runs 15 residues. CDR3 region: CASSLSTSGSIGQYF. In DNA, the CDR3 is TGTGCCAGCAGCTTATCTACTAGCGGGAGCATCGGGCAGTACTTC.

This chain uses TRBV6-5 with TRBJ1-2; TRBD1 agrees at 10 bases. Looked up from germline, CDR1 is MNHEY and CDR2 is SVGAGI. J was trimmed by 9 bases and V by 5 bases; bases with no gene match: 6. The CDR3 is 13 amino acids. The CDR3 DNA reads TGTGCCAGCAGTCGTGGGACAGGGGAAAGCTACACCTTC. It yields the protein CASSRGTGESYTF.

This clonotype has more than one count but fewer than ten. The rearrangement links TRBV7-9 to TRBJ2-3, with D possibly being TRBD1 (6 bases). The CDR3 is 13 residues long. Looked up from germline, CDR1 is SEHNR and CDR2 is FQNEAQ (reference sequence). V gave up 6 bases and J gave up 4 bases, with 11 bases separating them. CDR3 loop: CASREQGADTQYF. As DNA, the CDR3 is TGTGCCAGCAGGGAACAGGGAGCAGATACGCAGTATTTT.

In its sample, this clonotype was seen a few times. The CDR3 coding sequence is TGCGCCAGCAGCCAAGACAGGGGTAATTCACCCCTCCACTTT. This translates into CASSQDRGNSPLHF. The V and J genes are TRBV4-3 and TRBJ1-6; a weak D match, TRBD1 (6 bases). Per germline, CDR1 LGHNA and CDR2 YSLEER. The CDR3 loop spans 14 amino acids. Trimming took 0 bases from V and 6 from J, leaving 6 bases between them.

The sample holds a few counts of this clonotype. The CDR3 is CASSSLTTGKRPHEQYF. In nucleotides, the CDR3 is TGTGCCAGCAGCTCTCTGACCACGGGAAAAAGGCCCCACGAGCAGTACTTC. V usage is TRBV11-1 and J usage is TRBJ2-7; TRBD2 is a possible D gene (5 bases). The germline V and J ends were trimmed by 4 bases and 5 bases, with 24 bases remaining between them. The CDR3 is 17 amino acids. Germline lookup yields CDR1 SGHAT and CDR2 FQDESV (reference sequence).

The chain has TRBV15 and TRBJ1-5; D not certain. This CDR3 region has 14 residues. Trimming took off 0 bases at V and 4 bases at J, with 7 bases between the two ends. CDR1 and CDR2 (germline): LNHNV, YYDKDF (reference sequence). This chain's CDR3 is CATSRDHTNQPQHF. Written as DNA, the CDR3 is TGTGCCACCAGCAGAGATCATACAAATCAGCCCCAGCATTTT.

This rearrangement joins TRBV12-3 or TRBV12-4 to TRBJ2-5, with D possibly being TRBD2 (5 bases). This CDR3 contains 15 residues. V shed 1 base and J shed 7 bases, with 16 bases lying between them. The CDR3 region is CASSLGSSGKTTQYF. CDR3 in DNA: TGTGCCAGCAGTTTAGGGTCCAGCGGCAAGACGACCCAGTACTTC.

The table lists this clonotype with a few counts. The chain is built from TRBV28 and TRBJ1-2, with D uncertain. Per the germline V gene, CDR1 is MDHEN and CDR2 is SYDVKM. V lost 1 base and J 5 bases, leaving 8 bases between the germline ends. The CDR3 spans 13 residues. The DNA for the CDR3 is TGTGCCAGCAGTTTATCTATAAGTTATGGCTACACCTTC. It translates to CASSLSISYGYTF.

V and J are TRBV27 and TRBJ2-7, with 11 nucleotides matching TRBD1. The V gene end was trimmed by 5 bases and the J gene end by 6 bases; junction bases not matched to a gene: 3. From germline, CDR1 is MNHEY and CDR2 SMNVEV (reference sequence). The CDR3 spans 13 residues. As DNA, the CDR3 is TGTGCCAGCAGTCGGACAGGGGGCGTCGAGCAGTACTTC. It is translated as CASSRTGGVEQYF.

V and J are TRBV12-3 or TRBV12-4 and TRBJ2-1; 9 bases fit TRBD2. This CDR3 comprises 18 residues. Losses at the gene ends were 3 bases for V and 7 bases for J; bases not matched to a gene: 16. CDR3 amino acids: CASSFRTVFSGSDNEQFF. The CDR3 coding sequence is TGTGCCAGCAGTTTCCGGACGGTTTTTAGCGGGAGTGATAATGAGCAGTTCTTC.

This clonotype was counted a few times. V and J are TRBV29-1 and TRBJ1-1; D ambiguous. Trimming left V 2 bases short and J 0 bases short, with 13 bases between. Germline V gives CDR1 SQVTM, CDR2 ANQGSEA. The CDR3 has 15 amino acids. The CDR3 spells CSVEYFADLNTEAFF. The DNA for the CDR3 is TGCAGCGTTGAATATTTCGCGGACTTGAACACTGAAGCTTTCTTT.

A single count supports this clonotype. The chain joins TRBV15 to TRBJ2-5, with 7 positions matching TRBD2. J lost 2 bases, V lost 0 bases, and 12 bases had no gene match. The CDR3 consists of 18 residues. The germline CDR1 and CDR2 sequences are LNHNV and YYDKDF (reference sequence). The CDR3 sequence is CATSRDFLGRDPQETQYF. In nucleotides, the CDR3 is TGTGCCACCAGCAGAGATTTTCTGGGGAGGGACCCTCAAGAGACCCAGTACTTC.

The chain is built from TRBV28 and TRBJ2-5; weak D call: TRBD2 (5 bases). The germline V and J ends were trimmed by 6 bases and 4 bases, with 12 bases remaining between them. CDR3 size: 13 residues. Germline lookup yields CDR1 MDHEN and CDR2 SYDVKM. CDR3 protein: CASRVLAGETQYF. CDR3 nucleotides: TGTGCCAGCAGAGTTCTCGCGGGAGAGACCCAGTACTTC.

The chain carries TRBV3-1 and TRBJ2-6; no definite D call. There are 16 residues in the CDR3. Between the trimmed V and J ends, which lost 0 bases and 1 base, there was a span of 7 bases. In germline, CDR1 is LGHDT, CDR2 YNNKEL (reference sequence). This CDR3 is CASSQDIGSGANVLTF. In nucleotides, the CDR3 is TGTGCCAGCAGCCAAGATATAGGTTCTGGGGCCAACGTCCTGACTTTC.

This chain joins TRBV11-2 and TRBJ1-4, with TRBD1 matching over 7 bases. This CDR3 has 15 residues. In germline, CDR1 is SGHAT, CDR2 FQNNGV. The V and J ends lost 5 bases and 7 bases, in that order; junction bases with no gene match: 10. The CDR3 nucleotides read TGTGCCAGCAGCACAGGAGGGGCAGGGGGTGAAAAACTGTTTTTT. The encoded protein is CASSTGGAGGEKLFF.

This clonotype showed up just once. J is TRBJ1-1 and V is TRBV7-9; D perhaps matches TRBD1 (5 bases). The CDR3 is 14 residues long. Trimming cost V 5 bases and J 4 bases, with 14 bases left between them. Germline V gives CDR1 SEHNR, CDR2 FQNEAQ (reference sequence). CDR3 sequence (DNA): TGTGCCAGCAGCCCTGGGGCCACGAGCACTGAAGCTTTCTTT. It codes for CASSPGATSTEAFF.

This clonotype was seen a few times. The chain is built from TRBV6-5 and TRBJ2-5; 9 bases map to TRBD2. The germline V gene has CDR1 MNHEY and CDR2 SVGAGI. The CDR3 extends over 17 amino acids. The trim removed 0 bases at V and 5 bases at J, leaving 10 bases unmatched. This chain's CDR3 is CASSYSTLAGGWETQYF. DNA for the CDR3: TGTGCCAGCAGTTACTCTACCCTGGCGGGGGGGTGGGAGACCCAGTACTTC.